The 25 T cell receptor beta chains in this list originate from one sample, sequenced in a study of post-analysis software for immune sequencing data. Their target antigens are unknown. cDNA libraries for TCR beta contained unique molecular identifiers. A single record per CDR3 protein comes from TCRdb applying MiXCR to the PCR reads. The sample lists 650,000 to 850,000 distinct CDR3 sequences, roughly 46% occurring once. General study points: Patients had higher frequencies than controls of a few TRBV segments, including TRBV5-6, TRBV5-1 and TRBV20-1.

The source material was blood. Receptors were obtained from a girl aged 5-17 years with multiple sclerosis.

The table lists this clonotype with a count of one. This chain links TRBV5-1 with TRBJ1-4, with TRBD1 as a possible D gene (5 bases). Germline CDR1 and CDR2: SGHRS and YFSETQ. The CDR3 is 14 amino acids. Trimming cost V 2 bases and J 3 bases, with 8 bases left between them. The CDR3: CASSFQGSNEKLFF. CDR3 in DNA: TGCGCCAGCAGCTTCCAGGGCTCTAATGAAAAACTGTTTTTT.

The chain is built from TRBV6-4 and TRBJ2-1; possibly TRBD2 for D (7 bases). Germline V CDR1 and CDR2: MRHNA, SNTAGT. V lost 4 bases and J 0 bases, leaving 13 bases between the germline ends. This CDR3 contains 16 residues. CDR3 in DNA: TGTGCCAGCAGTGCGGGGGGCTCTCGCTCCTACAATGAGCAGTTCTTC. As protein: CASSAGGSRSYNEQFF.

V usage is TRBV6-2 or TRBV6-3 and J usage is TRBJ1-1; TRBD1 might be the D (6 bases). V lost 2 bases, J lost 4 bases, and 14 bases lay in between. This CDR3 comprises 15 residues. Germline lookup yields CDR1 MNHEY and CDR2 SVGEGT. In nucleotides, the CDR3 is TGTGCCAGCAGTTACGCCACAGGGTTCGGCACTGAAGCTTTCTTT. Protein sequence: CASSYATGFGTEAFF.

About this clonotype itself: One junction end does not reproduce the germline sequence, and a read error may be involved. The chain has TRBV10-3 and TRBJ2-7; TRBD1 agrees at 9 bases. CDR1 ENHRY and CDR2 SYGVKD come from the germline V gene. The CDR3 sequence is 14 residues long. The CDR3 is CVIRPGTGIYEQYF. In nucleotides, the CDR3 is TGTGTCATCAGGCCCGGGACAGGGATCTACGAGCAGTACTTC.

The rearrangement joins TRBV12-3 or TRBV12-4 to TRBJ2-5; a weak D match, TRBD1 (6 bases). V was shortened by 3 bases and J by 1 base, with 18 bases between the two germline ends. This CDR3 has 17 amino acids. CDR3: CASSFGISGQPQETQYF. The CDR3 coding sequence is TGTGCCAGCAGTTTCGGAATAAGCGGACAGCCCCAAGAGACCCAGTACTTC.

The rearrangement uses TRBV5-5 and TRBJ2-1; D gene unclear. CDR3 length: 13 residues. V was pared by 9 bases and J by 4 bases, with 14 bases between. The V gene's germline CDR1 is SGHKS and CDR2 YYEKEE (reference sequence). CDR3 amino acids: CATSIFKYNEQFF. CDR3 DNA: TGTGCCACGTCAATTTTCAAATACAATGAGCAGTTCTTC.

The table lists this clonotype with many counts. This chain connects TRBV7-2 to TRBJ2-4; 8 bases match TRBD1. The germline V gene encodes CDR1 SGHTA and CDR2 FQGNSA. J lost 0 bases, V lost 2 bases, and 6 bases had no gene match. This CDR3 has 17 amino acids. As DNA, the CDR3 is TGTGCCAGCAGCTTACCTGGCAGGGGGCTAGCCAAAAACATTCAGTACTTC. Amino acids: CASSLPGRGLAKNIQYF.

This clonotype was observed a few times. As DNA, the CDR3 is TGTGCCAGCAGTGAAGCGGCTCTCTATGAAAAACTGTTTTTT. The encoded protein is CASSEAALYEKLFF. V is TRBV2 and J is TRBJ1-4, with D unclear. Trimming took off 0 bases at V and 6 bases at J, with 8 bases between the two ends. The CDR3 consists of 14 residues. Germline loops: CDR1 SNHLY, CDR2 FYNNEI.

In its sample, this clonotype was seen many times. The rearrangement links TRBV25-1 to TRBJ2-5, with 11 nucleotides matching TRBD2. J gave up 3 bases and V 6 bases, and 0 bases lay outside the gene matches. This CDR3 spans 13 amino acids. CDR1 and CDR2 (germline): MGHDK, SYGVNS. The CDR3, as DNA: TGTGCCAGCAGGACTAGCGGGAAAGAGACCCAGTACTTC. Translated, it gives CASRTSGKETQYF. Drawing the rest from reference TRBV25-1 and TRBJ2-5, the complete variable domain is EADIYQTPRYLVIGTGKKITLECSQTMGHDKMYWYQQDPGMELHLIHYSYGVNSTEKGDLSSESTVSRIRTEHFPLTLESARPSHTSQYLCASRTSGKETQYFGPGTRLLVL.

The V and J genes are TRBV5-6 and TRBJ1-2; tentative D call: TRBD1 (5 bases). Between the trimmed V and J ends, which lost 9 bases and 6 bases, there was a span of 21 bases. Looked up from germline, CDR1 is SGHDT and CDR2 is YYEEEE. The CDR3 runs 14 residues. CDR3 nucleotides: TGTGCCACCATGGGAGGGACCCGACTAGATGGCTACACCTTC. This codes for CATMGGTRLDGYTF.

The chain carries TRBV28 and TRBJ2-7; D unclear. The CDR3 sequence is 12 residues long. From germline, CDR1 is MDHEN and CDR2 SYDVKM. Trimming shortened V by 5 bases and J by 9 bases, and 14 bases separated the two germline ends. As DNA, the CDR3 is TGTGCCAGCAGTCCCTACAGAGACGGGCAGTACTTC. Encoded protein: CASSPYRDGQYF.

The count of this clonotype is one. The CDR3 spells CSARDHRLDVYGYTF. The CDR3 DNA is TGCAGTGCTAGAGATCACCGGCTAGACGTCTATGGCTACACCTTC. The gene calls are TRBV20-1 and TRBJ1-2; D gene unclear. CDR1 is DFQATT, CDR2 SNEGSKA, per germline (reference sequence). The CDR3 has 15 amino acids. Trimming cost V 0 bases and J 4 bases, with 15 bases left between them.

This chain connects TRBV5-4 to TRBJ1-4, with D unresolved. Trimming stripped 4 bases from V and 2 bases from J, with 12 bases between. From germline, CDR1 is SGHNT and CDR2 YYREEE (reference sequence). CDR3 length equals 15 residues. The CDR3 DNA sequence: TGTGCCAGCAGCCCCCAACCGGGGACTAATGAAAAACTGTTTTTT. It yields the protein CASSPQPGTNEKLFF.

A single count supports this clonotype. In DNA, the CDR3 is TGTGCCAGCAGCGTGAGCGGGAGGGCCGTCTATGAGCAGTTCTTC. This translates into CASSVSGRAVYEQFF. The chain recombines TRBV9 with TRBJ2-1; 10 bases line up with TRBD2. The V gene's germline CDR1 is SGDLS and CDR2 YYNGEE. The CDR3 is made up of 15 amino acids. Trimming removed 2 bases from V and 8 bases from J; junction bases left unmatched: 7.

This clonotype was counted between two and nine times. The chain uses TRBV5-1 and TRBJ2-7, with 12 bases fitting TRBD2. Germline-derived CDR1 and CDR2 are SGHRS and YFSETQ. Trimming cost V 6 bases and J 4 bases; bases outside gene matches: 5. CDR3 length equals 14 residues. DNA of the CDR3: TGCGCCAGCACCCTGACTAGCGGGAGTTACGAGCAGTACTTC. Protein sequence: CASTLTSGSYEQYF.

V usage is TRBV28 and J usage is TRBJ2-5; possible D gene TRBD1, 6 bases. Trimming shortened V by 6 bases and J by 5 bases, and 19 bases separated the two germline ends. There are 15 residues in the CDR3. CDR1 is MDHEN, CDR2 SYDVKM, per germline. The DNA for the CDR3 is TGTGCCAGCAGGCTCGCCAGGGGAACGGTGGAGACCCAGTACTTC. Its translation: CASRLARGTVETQYF.

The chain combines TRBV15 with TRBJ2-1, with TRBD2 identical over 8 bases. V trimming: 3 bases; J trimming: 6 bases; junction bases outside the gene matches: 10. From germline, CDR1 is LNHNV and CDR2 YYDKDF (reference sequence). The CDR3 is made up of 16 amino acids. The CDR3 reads CATSSKRAGGGNEQFF. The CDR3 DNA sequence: TGTGCCACCAGCAGTAAGCGGGCGGGAGGCGGCAATGAGCAGTTCTTC.

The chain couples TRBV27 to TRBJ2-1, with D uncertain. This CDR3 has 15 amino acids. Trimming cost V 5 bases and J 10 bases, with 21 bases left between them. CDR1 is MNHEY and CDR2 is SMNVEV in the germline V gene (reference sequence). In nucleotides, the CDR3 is TGTGCCAGCAGTAAGACCGCACCCGCATGGGGAGAGCAGTTCTTC. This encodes CASSKTAPAWGEQFF.

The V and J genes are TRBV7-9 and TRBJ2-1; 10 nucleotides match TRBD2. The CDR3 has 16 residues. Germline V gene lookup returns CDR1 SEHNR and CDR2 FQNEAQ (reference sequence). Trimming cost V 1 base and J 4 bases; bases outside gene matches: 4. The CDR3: CASSLGGLAEYNEQFF. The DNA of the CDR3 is TGTGCCAGCAGCTTAGGTGGACTAGCGGAATACAATGAGCAGTTCTTC.

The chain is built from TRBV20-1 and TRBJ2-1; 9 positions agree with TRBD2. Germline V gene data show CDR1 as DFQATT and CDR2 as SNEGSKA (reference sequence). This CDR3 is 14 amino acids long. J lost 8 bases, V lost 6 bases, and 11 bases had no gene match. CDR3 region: CSAPNAGGSDEQFF. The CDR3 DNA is TGCAGTGCCCCCAACGCGGGAGGGTCGGATGAGCAGTTCTTC.

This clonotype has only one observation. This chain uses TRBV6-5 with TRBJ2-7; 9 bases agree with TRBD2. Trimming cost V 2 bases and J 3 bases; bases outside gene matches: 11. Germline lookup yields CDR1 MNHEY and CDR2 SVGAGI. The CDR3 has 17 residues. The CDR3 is CASSYTAGLAKNYEQYF. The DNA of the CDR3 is TGTGCCAGCAGTTACACGGCCGGACTAGCGAAAAACTACGAGCAGTACTTC.

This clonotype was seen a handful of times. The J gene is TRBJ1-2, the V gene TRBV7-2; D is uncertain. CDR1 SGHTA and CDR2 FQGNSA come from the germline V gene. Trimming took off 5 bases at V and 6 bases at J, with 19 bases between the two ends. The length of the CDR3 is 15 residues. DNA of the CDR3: TGTGCCAGCAGCCCCGAGGGAGGCAGATCCGATGGCTACACCTTC. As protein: CASSPEGGRSDGYTF.

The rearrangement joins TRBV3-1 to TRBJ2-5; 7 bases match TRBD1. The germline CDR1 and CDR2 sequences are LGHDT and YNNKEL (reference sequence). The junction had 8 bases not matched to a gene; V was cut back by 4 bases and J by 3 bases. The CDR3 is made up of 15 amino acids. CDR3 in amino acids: CASSPSDRVEETQYF. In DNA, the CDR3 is TGTGCCAGCAGCCCGAGCGACAGGGTGGAAGAGACCCAGTACTTC.

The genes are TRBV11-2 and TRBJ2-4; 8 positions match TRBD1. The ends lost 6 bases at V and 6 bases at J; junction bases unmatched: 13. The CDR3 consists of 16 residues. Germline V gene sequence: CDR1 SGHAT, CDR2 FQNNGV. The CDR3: CASSYSPDRGGNIQYF. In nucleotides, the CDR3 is TGTGCCAGCAGTTATTCACCCGACAGGGGTGGAAACATTCAGTACTTC.

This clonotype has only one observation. The CDR3 here is CASSPLAGSFYEQFF. In DNA form, the CDR3 reads TGTGCCAGCTCACCCCTGGCAGGGTCGTTCTATGAGCAGTTCTTC. This chain joins TRBV18 and TRBJ2-1; D may be TRBD1 (5 bases). V lost 3 bases and J lost 8, with 17 bases in between. The CDR3 loop spans 15 amino acids. CDR1 and CDR2 from the germline V gene are KGHSH and LQKENI.